This TCR beta chain was captured by sequencing in a study of blood T cell repertoires in COVID-19. Study in general: COVID-19 samples collected from the United States, Italy and Spain covered acute and convalescent phases. PBMCs, B-cell-depleted T cells, or T cells provided the cDNA or gDNA that made up the material.

Study processing details: Reference gene primer amplification in the assay estimated nucleated cell counts. Sequenced by immunoSEQ multiplex PCR; TCRdb stores in-frame clones only, minus some. The D gene and trimming were derived from the DNA, and the V and J assignments and clone size from that table. The data contain approximately 260,000 clones, about nine tenths of them singletons. Trimming shortened V by 0 bases and J by 7 bases, and 15 bases separated the two germline ends. The CDR3 spans 15 residues. Germline assignment: CDR1 MNHNS and CDR2 SASEGT. This receptor was identified in a man aged 55-75 years who had recovered from COVID-19. This chain uses TRBV6-1 with TRBJ1-2; D unclear. What was sequenced was peripheral blood. CDR3 DNA: TGTGCCAGCAGTGAAGCTTGGACCCGAGAGGGTGGCTACACCTTC. This sequence encodes CASSEAWTREGGYTF.